This is a list of T cell receptor beta chains from one sample in a study of blood T cell repertoires in COVID-19. Sequenced by immunoSEQ multiplex PCR; TCRdb stores in-frame clones only, minus some. The sample shows 60,000 to 75,000 clones, 80% to 90% of them seen only once. Sequencing used peripheral blood. The receptors derive from a human donor in a cohort sampled during active COVID-19. Both conserved end residues are part of each CDR3. D genes are given only for firm matches. The size field is filled for only some rows; it gives once, few, many or a size class.

abundance,d_gene,j_gene,v_gene,CDR3nt,CDR3aa
.,.,TRBJ1-5,TRBV27,TGTGCCAGCAGGACGCGTAGGGAGGAAAATCAGCCCCAGCATTTT,CASRTRREENQPQHF
.,.,TRBJ2-1,TRBV6-5,TGTGCCAGCAGTTACTCGACAGTAGGGATTTGGAATGAGCAGTTCTTC,CASSYSTVGIWNEQFF
.,TRBD1,TRBJ1-6,TRBV6-2/TRBV6-3,TGTGCCAGCAGCCAGCCCCCGGGACAGTATAATTCACCCCTCCACTTT,CASSQPPGQYNSPLHF
.,TRBD2,TRBJ2-7,TRBV7-6,TGTGCCAGCAGCCCGGGGACTAGCGGGCGTATCTCCTACGAGCAGTACTTC,CASSPGTSGRISYEQYF
once,TRBD1,TRBJ2-7,TRBV7-3,TGTGCCAGCAGTCCGGACAGGGCCTCCTACGAGCAGTACTTC,CASSPDRASYEQYF
.,.,TRBJ1-5,TRBV6-5,TGTGCCAGCAGTCCAACCCGCGGGGGCAATCAGCCCCAGCATTTT,CASSPTRGGNQPQHF
many,.,TRBJ2-4,TRBV5-1,TGCGCCAGCAGCTTGGACAACGAAAACATTCAGTACTTC,CASSLDNENIQYF
.,TRBD1,TRBJ1-4,TRBV5-1,TGCGCCAGCAGCTTGGACAGGGGGGGTGAAAAACTGTTTTTT,CASSLDRGGEKLFF
.,TRBD1,TRBJ2-5,TRBV2,TGTGCCAGCAGTGGCCGGGACAGGGCTAGGGAGACCCAGTACTTC,CASSGRDRARETQYF
once,.,TRBJ1-3,TRBV5-5,TGTGCCAGCAGCTTGGACACCTTCTCTGGAAACACCATATATTTT,CASSLDTFSGNTIYF
once,.,TRBJ2-7,TRBV11-2,TGTGCCAGCAGCTTAGACAGGGACGAGCAGTACTTC,CASSLDRDEQYF
.,.,TRBJ2-3,TRBV7-3,TGTGCCAGCAGCAAAGGGGTTAATACAGATACGCAGTATTTT,CASSKGVNTDTQYF
.,TRBD2,TRBJ2-5,TRBV30,TGTGCCTGGAGTAGGACTAGCGGGAGGGGGGCGGAGACCCAGTACTTC,CAWSRTSGRGAETQYF
.,.,TRBJ1-6,TRBV28,TGTGCCAGCAGCTCCCAGGGGACCCTCTCCTATAATTCACCCCTCCACTTT,CASSSQGTLSYNSPLHF
.,.,TRBJ2-7,TRBV9,TGTGCCAGCAGCCAAACGGACAGTCCCTACGAGCAGTACTTC,CASSQTDSPYEQYF
few,.,TRBJ2-2,TRBV2,TGTGCCTCCCGGGCGGCCCAGGGAGGGGAGCTGTTTTTT,CASRAAQGGELFF
.,.,TRBJ2-7,TRBV6-5,TGTGCCAGCAGCCCCCAGGTAGGGGGGGGCGAGCAGTACTTC,CASSPQVGGGEQYF
.,.,TRBJ2-5,TRBV2,TGTGCCAGCAGGGCGGGGCAAGAGACCCAGTACTTC,CASRAGQETQYF
.,TRBD1,TRBJ2-7,TRBV5-6,TGTGCCAGCAGCGAGACAGGGGAGACCTACGAGCAGTACTTC,CASSETGETYEQYF
.,TRBD1,TRBJ2-7,TRBV9,TGTGCCAGCAGCCCTCCGGGACAGGGGGCGTTTGGCGAGCAGTACTTC,CASSPPGQGAFGEQYF
.,TRBD1,TRBJ1-1,TRBV11-2,TGTGCCAGCAGGTTGGGGACAGGGCACACTGAAGCTTTCTTT,CASRLGTGHTEAFF
.,TRBD1,TRBJ1-4,TRBV3-1/TRBV3-2,TGTGCCAGCAGCCAAACAGGACAGGGCGAAAAACTGTTTTTT,CASSQTGQGEKLFF
.,TRBD2,TRBJ2-1,TRBV19,TGTGCCAGTCGAACTAGCGGAGACTCCTACAATGAGCAGTTCTTC,CASRTSGDSYNEQFF
.,TRBD1,TRBJ2-1,TRBV24-1,TGTGCCACCAGCACCGGGACAGGGAGGGCCAATGAGCAGTTCTTC,CATSTGTGRANEQFF
.,.,TRBJ2-3,TRBV6-1,TGTGCCAGCAGTGAAGACAGGGATGCTACGCAGTATTTT,CASSEDRDATQYF
.,TRBD2,TRBJ2-1,TRBV9,TGTGCCAGCAGCGTAGGAGCGGGGGGACACAATGAGCAGTTCTTC,CASSVGAGGHNEQFF
once,TRBD2,TRBJ2-7,TRBV7-2,TGTGCCAGCAGCTTAGCCGGACTAGTGCGTCCCTACGAGCAGTACTTC,CASSLAGLVRPYEQYF
.,TRBD1,TRBJ2-7,TRBV11-2,TGTGCCAGCAGCCGCACGCAGGACAGGGTCTACGAGCAGTACTTC,CASSRTQDRVYEQYF
once,TRBD2,TRBJ2-1,TRBV4-1,TGCGCCAGCAGCCATGGGGACTACTACAATGAGCAGTTCTTC,CASSHGDYYNEQFF
.,.,TRBJ2-3,TRBV9,TGTGCCAGCAGTGCGGGGGCGAAGCGGGAAGATACGCAGTATTTT,CASSAGAKREDTQYF
.,.,TRBJ2-5,TRBV11-2,TGTGCCAGCAGCTTAGAATCAGGGAAAGAGACCCAGTACTTC,CASSLESGKETQYF
.,TRBD1,TRBJ2-1,TRBV4-2,TGTGCCAGCAGCCAAGAGGACAGGGCCCAGTTCTTC,CASSQEDRAQFF
.,TRBD1,TRBJ2-2,TRBV19,TGTGCCAGTAAACGGACAGGAGTGAACACCGGGGAGCTGTTTTTT,CASKRTGVNTGELFF
.,TRBD2,TRBJ2-1,TRBV6-1,TGTGCCAGCAGTGAAACCCCAACTAGCGGTCCCCGGGGTGAGCAGTTCTTC,CASSETPTSGPRGEQFF
.,.,TRBJ1-3,TRBV3-1/TRBV3-2,TGTGCCAGCAGCCAACCCTGGGGGGGGGACTCTGGAAACACCATATATTTT,CASSQPWGGDSGNTIYF
.,.,TRBJ1-6,TRBV4-2,TGTGCCAGCAGCCAAGCTAGCTCCTATAATTCACCCCTCCACTTT,CASSQASSYNSPLHF
few,TRBD2,TRBJ2-1,TRBV27,TGTGCCAGCAGTTTGACTAGCGGGAGGGACAATGAGCAGTTCTTC,CASSLTSGRDNEQFF